A selection of T cell receptor beta chains follows, all from one sample in a study of memory B cells and T cells in multiple sclerosis. Their antigens remain unidentified. Profiling relied on immunoSEQ multiplex PCR, and the TCRdb table lists in-frame clones only, not all of them. Of 25,000 to 35,000 clones detected, around 86% appear once; the ten largest clones hold under 3.5%. Specimen: PBMCs from blood kept in culture. These receptors were taken from a human donor with multiple sclerosis. Each CDR3 is given with its conserved first and last residue. Each record gives: clone size, D gene, J gene, V gene, CDR3 DNA, CDR3 protein. A D gene is named only where the DNA matches it firmly. Clone size is not always given. Where it is, it says once, few, many or a class for expanded clones.

clone size: .
D gene: .
J gene: TRBJ2-7
V gene: TRBV28
CDR3 DNA: TGTGCCAGTCACGCCCAGGGATCCTACGAGCAGTACTTC
CDR3 protein: CASHAQGSYEQYF

clone size: .
D gene: .
J gene: TRBJ1-1
V gene: TRBV29-1
CDR3 DNA: TGCAGCGTTGGGGGGGCTGAGGTAACTGAAGCTTTCTTT
CDR3 protein: CSVGGAEVTEAFF

clone size: once
D gene: TRBD1
J gene: TRBJ2-1
V gene: TRBV7-9
CDR3 DNA: TGTGCCAGCAGCCCGACAGGGGTAATAGGGAGTGATGAGCAGTTCTTC
CDR3 protein: CASSPTGVIGSDEQFF

clone size: .
D gene: .
J gene: TRBJ1-4
V gene: TRBV7-8
CDR3 DNA: TGTGCCAGCAGCGTAGGGGCCCTAACAGGGAGGCCTTATGAAAAACTGTTTTTT
CDR3 protein: CASSVGALTGRPYEKLFF

clone size: .
D gene: TRBD2
J gene: TRBJ2-7
V gene: TRBV5-1
CDR3 DNA: TGCGCCAGCAGCCCGGGTAGCGGGAGAGGTAACTACGAGCAGTACTTC
CDR3 protein: CASSPGSGRGNYEQYF

clone size: .
D gene: TRBD2
J gene: TRBJ2-4
V gene: TRBV4-1
CDR3 DNA: TGCGCCAGCAGCCAAGCCGCGGGGGGCATCATTCAGTACTTC
CDR3 protein: CASSQAAGGIIQYF

clone size: .
D gene: TRBD1
J gene: TRBJ2-7
V gene: TRBV7-9
CDR3 DNA: TGTGCCAGCAGCCCCAGATCCGGGACAGGGACCTACGAGCAGTACTTC
CDR3 protein: CASSPRSGTGTYEQYF

clone size: .
D gene: .
J gene: TRBJ1-1
V gene: TRBV9
CDR3 DNA: TGTGCCAGCAGCTTTGGGACAAACACTGAAGCTTTCTTT
CDR3 protein: CASSFGTNTEAFF

clone size: .
D gene: .
J gene: TRBJ1-1
V gene: TRBV7-6
CDR3 DNA: TGTGCCAGCAGCTTATGGCAGGGAAACACTGAAGCTTTCTTT
CDR3 protein: CASSLWQGNTEAFF

clone size: .
D gene: TRBD1
J gene: TRBJ1-1
V gene: TRBV19
CDR3 DNA: TGTGCCAGTAGTCCGGGACAGGCGGTGAACACTGAAGCTTTCTTT
CDR3 protein: CASSPGQAVNTEAFF

clone size: .
D gene: TRBD2
J gene: TRBJ2-5
V gene: TRBV18
CDR3 DNA: TGTGCCAGCTCACCGCCTGGGACTAGCGTTAGCGAGACCCAGTACTTC
CDR3 protein: CASSPPGTSVSETQYF

clone size: .
D gene: .
J gene: TRBJ1-2
V gene: TRBV19
CDR3 DNA: TGTGCCAGTAGTATTCGGGGGGCCGGCTACACCTTC
CDR3 protein: CASSIRGAGYTF

clone size: .
D gene: .
J gene: TRBJ1-4
V gene: TRBV4-2
CDR3 DNA: TGTGCCAGCAGCCAAGACCCGGGGGGGGGAAAACTGTTTTTT
CDR3 protein: CASSQDPGGGKLFF

clone size: .
D gene: TRBD2
J gene: TRBJ2-7
V gene: TRBV5-1
CDR3 DNA: TGCGCCAGCAGCATACCTAGCGGGGCGACCTACGAGCAGTACTTC
CDR3 protein: CASSIPSGATYEQYF

clone size: .
D gene: TRBD1
J gene: TRBJ1-5
V gene: TRBV5-1
CDR3 DNA: TGCGCCAGCAGCCCTGGGGACAGGGGAGATCAGCCCCAGCATTTT
CDR3 protein: CASSPGDRGDQPQHF

clone size: .
D gene: .
J gene: TRBJ1-2
V gene: TRBV1
CDR3 DNA: TGCACCAGCAGCCTCGACAGGGCTAAGTTGGATGGCTACACCTTC
CDR3 protein: CTSSLDRAKLDGYTF

clone size: .
D gene: TRBD2
J gene: TRBJ2-5
V gene: TRBV7-9
CDR3 DNA: TGTGCCAGCAGCCTACCCGGGGGGCAAGAGACCCAGTACTTC
CDR3 protein: CASSLPGGQETQYF

clone size: .
D gene: .
J gene: TRBJ2-6
V gene: TRBV9
CDR3 DNA: TGTGCCAGCAGCGTAGCCGGGCGGCAGGGAAGCGCCACTGGGGCCAACGTCCTGACTTTC
CDR3 protein: CASSVAGRQGSATGANVLTF

clone size: .
D gene: TRBD2
J gene: TRBJ2-3
V gene: TRBV28
CDR3 DNA: TGTGCCAGCAGGGAACCGGGACTAGCGGGAGGCCCTAGCACAGATACGCAGTATTTT
CDR3 protein: CASREPGLAGGPSTDTQYF

clone size: .
D gene: TRBD1
J gene: TRBJ2-2
V gene: TRBV5-1
CDR3 DNA: TGCGCCAGCAGCTTAACCGGGACAGTCATGAACACCGGGGAGCTGTTTTTT
CDR3 protein: CASSLTGTVMNTGELFF

clone size: few
D gene: .
J gene: TRBJ2-2
V gene: TRBV19
CDR3 DNA: TGTGCCAGTAGTCACCTAGAATCATACACCGGGGAGCTGTTTTTT
CDR3 protein: CASSHLESYTGELFF

clone size: few
D gene: .
J gene: TRBJ1-3
V gene: TRBV4-1
CDR3 DNA: TGCGCCAGCAGCCAAGTGGCTGGAAACACCATATATTTT
CDR3 protein: CASSQVAGNTIYF

clone size: .
D gene: TRBD1
J gene: TRBJ2-5
V gene: TRBV11-2
CDR3 DNA: TGTGCCAGCAGCCGGTCTCCAGGGACAGGGGGCTTAGAGACCCAGTACTTC
CDR3 protein: CASSRSPGTGGLETQYF

clone size: .
D gene: .
J gene: TRBJ1-2
V gene: TRBV2
CDR3 DNA: TGTGCCAGCAGTGTTGGTCAGGGAGGGGATGGCTACACCTTC
CDR3 protein: CASSVGQGGDGYTF